This T cell receptor beta chain is drawn from a study of identical twins. Findings and caveats of the study: Out-of-frame TCR alpha sharing observed in monozygotic twins exceeded model estimates.

TCRdb processed the 5' RACE reads anew with MiXCR; each CDR3 protein has one entry. The data contain about 490,000 distinct CDR3 sequences, roughly 15% of them singletons. Of note for this clonotype: The antigen remains unidentified.

V lost 0 bases to trimming and J lost 3 bases; unmatched junction nucleotides: 9. CDR1 is MGHRA, CDR2 YSYEKL, per germline. The CDR3 sequence is 17 residues long. These data also featured in a second study, about yellow fever vaccine responses in identical twins.

The clonotype comes from a woman younger than 35 in good health. The material sequenced was CD4+ T cells sorted from blood. The V call is TRBV4-1, the J call TRBJ2-3, with TRBD2 identical over 7 bases. CDR3 nucleotide sequence: TGCGCCAGCAGCCAAGAAGGTGGAGGGAGGGCAACAGATACGCAGTATTTT. Residues: CASSQEGGGRATDTQYF.